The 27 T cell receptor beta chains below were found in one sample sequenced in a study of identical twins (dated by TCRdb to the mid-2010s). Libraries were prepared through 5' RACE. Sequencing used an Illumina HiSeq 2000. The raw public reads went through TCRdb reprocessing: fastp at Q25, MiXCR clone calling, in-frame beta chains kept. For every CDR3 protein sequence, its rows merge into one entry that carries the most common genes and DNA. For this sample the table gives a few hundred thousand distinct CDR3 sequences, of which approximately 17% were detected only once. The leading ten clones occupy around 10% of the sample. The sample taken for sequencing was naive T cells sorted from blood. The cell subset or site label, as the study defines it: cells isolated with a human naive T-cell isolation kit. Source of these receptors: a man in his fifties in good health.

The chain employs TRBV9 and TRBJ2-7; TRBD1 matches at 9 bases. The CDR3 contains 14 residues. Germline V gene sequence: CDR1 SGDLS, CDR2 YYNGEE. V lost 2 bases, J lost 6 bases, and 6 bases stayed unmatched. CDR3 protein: CASSVTGGWGEQYF. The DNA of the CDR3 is TGTGCCAGCAGCGTCACAGGGGGCTGGGGCGAGCAGTACTTC.

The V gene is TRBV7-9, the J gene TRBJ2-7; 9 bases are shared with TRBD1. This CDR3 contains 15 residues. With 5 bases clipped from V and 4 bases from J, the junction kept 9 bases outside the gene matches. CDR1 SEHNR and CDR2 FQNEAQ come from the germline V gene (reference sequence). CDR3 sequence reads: CASSAVNRGRYEQYF. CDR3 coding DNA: TGTGCCAGCAGCGCCGTCAACAGGGGGCGGTACGAGCAGTACTTC.

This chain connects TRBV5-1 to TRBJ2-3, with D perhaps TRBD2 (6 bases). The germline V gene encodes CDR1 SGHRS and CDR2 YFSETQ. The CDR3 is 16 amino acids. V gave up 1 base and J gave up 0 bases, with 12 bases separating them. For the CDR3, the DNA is TGCGCCAGCAGCTTGCGGGGACTGGGTAGCACAGATACGCAGTATTTT. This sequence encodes CASSLRGLGSTDTQYF.

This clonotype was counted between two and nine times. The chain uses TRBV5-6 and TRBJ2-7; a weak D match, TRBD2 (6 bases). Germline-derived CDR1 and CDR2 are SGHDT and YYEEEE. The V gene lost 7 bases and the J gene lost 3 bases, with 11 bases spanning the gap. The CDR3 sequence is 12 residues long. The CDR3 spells CASAGLGYEQYF. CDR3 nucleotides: TGTGCCAGCGCGGGGCTGGGCTACGAGCAGTACTTC.

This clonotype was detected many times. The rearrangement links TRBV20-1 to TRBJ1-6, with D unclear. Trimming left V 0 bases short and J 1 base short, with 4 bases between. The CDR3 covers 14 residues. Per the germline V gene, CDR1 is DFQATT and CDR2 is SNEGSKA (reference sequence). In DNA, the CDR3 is TGCAGTGCTAGAGATGGATCCTATAATTCACCCCTCCACTTT. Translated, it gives CSARDGSYNSPLHF.

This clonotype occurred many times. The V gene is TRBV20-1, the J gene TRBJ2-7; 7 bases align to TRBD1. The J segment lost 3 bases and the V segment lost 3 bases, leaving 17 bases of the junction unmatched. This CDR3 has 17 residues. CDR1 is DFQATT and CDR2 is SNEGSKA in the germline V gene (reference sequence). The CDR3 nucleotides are TGCAGTGCTAGGGATTCTTACAGGGGTAATACCGACTACGAGCAGTACTTC. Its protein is CSARDSYRGNTDYEQYF.

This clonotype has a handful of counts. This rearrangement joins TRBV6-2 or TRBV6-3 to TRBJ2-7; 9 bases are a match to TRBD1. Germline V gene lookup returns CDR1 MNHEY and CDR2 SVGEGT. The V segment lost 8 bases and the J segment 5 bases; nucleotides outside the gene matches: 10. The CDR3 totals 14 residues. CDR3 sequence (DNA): TGTGCCAGCCCGCCGGACAGGGGACCCAACGAGCAGTACTTC. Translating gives CASPPDRGPNEQYF.

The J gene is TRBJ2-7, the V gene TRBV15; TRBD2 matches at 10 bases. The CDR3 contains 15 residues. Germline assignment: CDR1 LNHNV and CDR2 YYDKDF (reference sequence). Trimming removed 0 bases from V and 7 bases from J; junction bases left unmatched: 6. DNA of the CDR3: TGTGCCACCAGCAGAGATCGAGCGGGAGGGAGAGAGCAGTACTTC. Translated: CATSRDRAGGREQYF. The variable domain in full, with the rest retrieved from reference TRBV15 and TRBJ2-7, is DAMVIQNPRYQVTQFGKPVTLSCSQTLNHNVMYWYQQKSSQAPKLLFHYYDKDFNNEADTPDNFQSRRPNTSFCFLDIRSPGLGDTAMYLCATSRDRAGGREQYFGPGTRLTVT.

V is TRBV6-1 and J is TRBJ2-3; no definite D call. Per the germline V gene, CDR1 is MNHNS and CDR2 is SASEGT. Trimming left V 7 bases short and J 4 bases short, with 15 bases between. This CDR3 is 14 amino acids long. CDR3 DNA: TGTGCCAGCACCACCTACGAAAACGCAGATACGCAGTATTTT. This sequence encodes CASTTYENADTQYF.

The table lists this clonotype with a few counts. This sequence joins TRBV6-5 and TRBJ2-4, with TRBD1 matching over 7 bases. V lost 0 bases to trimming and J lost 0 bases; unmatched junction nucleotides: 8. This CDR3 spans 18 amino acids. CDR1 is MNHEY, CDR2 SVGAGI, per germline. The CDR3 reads CASSYSRSTGAAKNIQYF. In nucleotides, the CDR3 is TGTGCCAGCAGTTACTCGAGGAGTACAGGGGCAGCCAAAAACATTCAGTACTTC.

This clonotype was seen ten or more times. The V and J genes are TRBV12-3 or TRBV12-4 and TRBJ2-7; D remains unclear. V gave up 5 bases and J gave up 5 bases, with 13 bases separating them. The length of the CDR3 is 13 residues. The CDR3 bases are TGTGCCAGCAGTCCAGTTTCCCCCCACGAGCAGTACTTC. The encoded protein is CASSPVSPHEQYF.

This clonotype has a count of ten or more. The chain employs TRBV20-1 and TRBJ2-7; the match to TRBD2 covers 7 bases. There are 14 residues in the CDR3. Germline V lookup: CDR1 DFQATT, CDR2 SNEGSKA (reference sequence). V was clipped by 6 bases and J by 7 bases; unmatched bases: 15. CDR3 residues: CSAREVTGRVEQYF. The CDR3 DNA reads TGCAGTGCCCGGGAGGTGACGGGGAGAGTGGAGCAGTACTTC.

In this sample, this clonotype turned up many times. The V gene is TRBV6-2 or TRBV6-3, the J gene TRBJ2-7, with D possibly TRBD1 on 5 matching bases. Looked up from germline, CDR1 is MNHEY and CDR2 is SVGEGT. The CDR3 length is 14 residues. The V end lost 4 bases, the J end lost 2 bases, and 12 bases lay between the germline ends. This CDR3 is CASSSQQGAYEQYF. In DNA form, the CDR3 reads TGTGCCAGCAGTTCCCAGCAGGGCGCCTACGAGCAGTACTTC.

The CDR3 protein is CASSAEGGMNTEAFF. The DNA for the CDR3 is TGTGCCAGCAGCGCCGAGGGGGGAATGAACACTGAAGCTTTCTTT. The chain is built from TRBV9 and TRBJ1-1; TRBD1 might be the D (6 bases). CDR3 length equals 15 residues. V lost 3 bases and J 0 bases, leaving 12 bases between the germline ends. Looked up from germline, CDR1 is SGDLS and CDR2 is YYNGEE.

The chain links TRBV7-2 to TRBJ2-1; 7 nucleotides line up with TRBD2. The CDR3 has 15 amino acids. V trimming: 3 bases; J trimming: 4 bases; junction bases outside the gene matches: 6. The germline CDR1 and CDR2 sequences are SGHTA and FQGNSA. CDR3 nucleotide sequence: TGTGCCAGCAGCTTTAGAGCGGGGCTATACAATGAGCAGTTCTTC. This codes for CASSFRAGLYNEQFF.

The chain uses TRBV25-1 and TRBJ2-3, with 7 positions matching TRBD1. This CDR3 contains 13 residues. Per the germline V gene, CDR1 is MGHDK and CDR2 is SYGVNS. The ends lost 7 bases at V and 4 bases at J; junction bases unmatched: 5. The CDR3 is CASNKGAPDTQYF. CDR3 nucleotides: TGTGCCAGCAATAAGGGGGCCCCAGATACGCAGTATTTT.

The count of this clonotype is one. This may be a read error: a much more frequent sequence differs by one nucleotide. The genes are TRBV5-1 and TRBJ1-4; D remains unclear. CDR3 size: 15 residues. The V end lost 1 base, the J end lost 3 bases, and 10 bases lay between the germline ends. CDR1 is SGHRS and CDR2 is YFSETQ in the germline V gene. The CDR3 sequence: CASSLHSMPNEKLFF. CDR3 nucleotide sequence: TGCGCCAGCAGCTTGCACTCAATGCCTAATGAAAAACTGTTTTTT.

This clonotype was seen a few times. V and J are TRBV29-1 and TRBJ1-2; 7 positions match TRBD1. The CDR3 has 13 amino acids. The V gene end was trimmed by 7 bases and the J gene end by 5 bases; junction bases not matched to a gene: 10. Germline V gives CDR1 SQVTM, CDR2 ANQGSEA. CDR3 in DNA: TGCAGCGCGACCGGGACAGCAAGATATGGCTACACCTTC. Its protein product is CSATGTARYGYTF.

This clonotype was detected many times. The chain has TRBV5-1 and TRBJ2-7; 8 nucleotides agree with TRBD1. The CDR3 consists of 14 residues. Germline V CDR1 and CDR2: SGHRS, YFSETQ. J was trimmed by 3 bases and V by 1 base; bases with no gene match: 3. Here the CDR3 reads CASSLYGQGYEQYF. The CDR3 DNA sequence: TGCGCCAGCAGCTTGTACGGACAGGGCTACGAGCAGTACTTC.

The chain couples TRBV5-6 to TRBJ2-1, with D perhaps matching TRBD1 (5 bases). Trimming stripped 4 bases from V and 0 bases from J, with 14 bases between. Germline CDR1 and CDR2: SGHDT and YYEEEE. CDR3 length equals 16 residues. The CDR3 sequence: CASSPEWGPSYNEQFF. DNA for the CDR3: TGTGCCAGCAGCCCGGAATGGGGCCCCTCCTACAATGAGCAGTTCTTC.

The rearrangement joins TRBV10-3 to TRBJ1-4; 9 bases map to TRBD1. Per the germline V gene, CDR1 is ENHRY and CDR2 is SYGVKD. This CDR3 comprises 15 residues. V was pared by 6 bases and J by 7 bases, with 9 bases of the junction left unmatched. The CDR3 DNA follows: TGTGCCATCAGCGCCACCGGGACAGGGTCTGAAAAACTGTTTTTT. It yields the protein CAISATGTGSEKLFF.

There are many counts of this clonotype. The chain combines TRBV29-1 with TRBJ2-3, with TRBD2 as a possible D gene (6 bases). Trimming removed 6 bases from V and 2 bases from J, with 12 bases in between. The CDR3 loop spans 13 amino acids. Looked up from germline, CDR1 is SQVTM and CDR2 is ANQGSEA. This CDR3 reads CSVRGLNTDTQYF. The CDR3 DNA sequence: TGCAGCGTCCGGGGACTTAACACAGATACGCAGTATTTT.

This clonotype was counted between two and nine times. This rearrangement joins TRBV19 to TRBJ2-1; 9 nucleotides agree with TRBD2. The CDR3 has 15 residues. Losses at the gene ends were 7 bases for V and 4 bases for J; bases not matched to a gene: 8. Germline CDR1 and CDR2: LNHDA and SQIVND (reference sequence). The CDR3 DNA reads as TGTGCCAGTACTGAGTCTCTAGCGGGATACAATGAGCAGTTCTTC. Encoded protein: CASTESLAGYNEQFF.

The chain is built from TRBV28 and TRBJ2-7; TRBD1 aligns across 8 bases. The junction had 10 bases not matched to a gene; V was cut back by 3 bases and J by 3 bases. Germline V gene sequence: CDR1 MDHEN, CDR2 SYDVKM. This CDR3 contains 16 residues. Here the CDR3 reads CASSFSRTGFYYEQYF. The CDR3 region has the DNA TGTGCCAGCAGTTTCTCGAGGACAGGGTTCTACTACGAGCAGTACTTC.

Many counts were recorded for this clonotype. CDR3 sequence: CSVEVRRTGNTGELFF. The DNA for the CDR3 is TGCAGCGTTGAAGTTCGTAGGACAGGGAACACCGGGGAGCTGTTTTTT. The chain employs TRBV29-1 and TRBJ2-2, with 7 bases lining up with TRBD1. CDR1 and CDR2 from the germline V gene are SQVTM and ANQGSEA. J lost 1 base, V lost 1 base, and 6 bases had no gene match. This CDR3 has 16 amino acids.

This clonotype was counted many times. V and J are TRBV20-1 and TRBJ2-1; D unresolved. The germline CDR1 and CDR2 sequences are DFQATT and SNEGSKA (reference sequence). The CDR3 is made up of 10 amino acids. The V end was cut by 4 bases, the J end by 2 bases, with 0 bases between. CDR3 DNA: TGCAGTGCTACCTACAATGAGCAGTTCTTC. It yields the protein CSATYNEQFF.

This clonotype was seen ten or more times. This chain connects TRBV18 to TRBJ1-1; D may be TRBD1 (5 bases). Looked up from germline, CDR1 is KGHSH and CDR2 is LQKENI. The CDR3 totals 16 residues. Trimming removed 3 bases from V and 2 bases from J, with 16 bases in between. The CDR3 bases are TGTGCCAGCTCACCTGGAATCGGGGGTCTCAACACTGAAGCTTTCTTT. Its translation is CASSPGIGGLNTEAFF.